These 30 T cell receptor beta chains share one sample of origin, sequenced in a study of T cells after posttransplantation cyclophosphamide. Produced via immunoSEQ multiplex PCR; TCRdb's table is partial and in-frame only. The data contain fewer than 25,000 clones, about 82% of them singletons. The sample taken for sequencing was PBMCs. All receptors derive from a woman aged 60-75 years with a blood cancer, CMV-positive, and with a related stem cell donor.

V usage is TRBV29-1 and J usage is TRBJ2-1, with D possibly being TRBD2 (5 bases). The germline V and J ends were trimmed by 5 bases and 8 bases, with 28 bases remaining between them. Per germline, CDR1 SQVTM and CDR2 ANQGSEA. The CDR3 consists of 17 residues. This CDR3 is CSVQFGKGHGTRDEQFF. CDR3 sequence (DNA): TGCAGCGTTCAATTCGGGAAAGGGCATGGTACACGCGATGAGCAGTTCTTC.

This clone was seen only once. CDR3 amino acids: CASSLVSSTDTQYF. The DNA for the CDR3 is TGTGCCAGCAGCTTGGTTAGCAGCACAGATACGCAGTATTTT. V gene TRBV5-4 combines with J gene TRBJ2-3; D ambiguous. This CDR3 contains 14 residues. Per germline, CDR1 SGHNT and CDR2 YYREEE (reference sequence). The V end was cut by 0 bases, the J end by 0 bases, with 5 bases between.

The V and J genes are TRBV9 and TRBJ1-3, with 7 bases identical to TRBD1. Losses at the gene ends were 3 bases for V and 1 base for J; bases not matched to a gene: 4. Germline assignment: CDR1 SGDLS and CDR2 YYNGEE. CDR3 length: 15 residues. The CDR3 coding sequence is TGTGCCAGCAGCGCCACAGGGGTGTCTGGAAACACCATATATTTT. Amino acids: CASSATGVSGNTIYF.

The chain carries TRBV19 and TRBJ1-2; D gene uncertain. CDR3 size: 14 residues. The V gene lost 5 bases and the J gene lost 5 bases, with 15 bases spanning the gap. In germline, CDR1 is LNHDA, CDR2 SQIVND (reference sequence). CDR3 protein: CASSYAGKTYGYTF. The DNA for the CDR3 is TGTGCCAGTAGTTATGCGGGAAAGACTTATGGCTACACCTTC.

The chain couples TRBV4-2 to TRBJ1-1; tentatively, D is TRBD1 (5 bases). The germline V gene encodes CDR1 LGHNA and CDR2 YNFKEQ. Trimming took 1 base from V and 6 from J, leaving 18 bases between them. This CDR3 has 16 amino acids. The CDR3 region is CASSQVSGQGGAEAFF. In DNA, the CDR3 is TGTGCCAGCAGCCAAGTTTCTGGCCAGGGAGGCGCTGAAGCTTTCTTT.

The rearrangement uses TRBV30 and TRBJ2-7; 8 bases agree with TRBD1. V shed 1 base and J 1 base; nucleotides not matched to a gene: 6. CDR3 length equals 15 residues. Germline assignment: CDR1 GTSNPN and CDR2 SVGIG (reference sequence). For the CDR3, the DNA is TGTGCCTGGAGTGCGCGAGGACAGGGTTCCTACGAGCAGTACTTC. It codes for CAWSARGQGSYEQYF.

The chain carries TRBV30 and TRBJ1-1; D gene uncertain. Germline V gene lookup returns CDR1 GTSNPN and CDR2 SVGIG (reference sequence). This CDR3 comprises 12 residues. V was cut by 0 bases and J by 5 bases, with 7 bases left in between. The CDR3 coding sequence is TGTGCCTGGAGTGTACGGAGGACTGAAGCTTTCTTT. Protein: CAWSVRRTEAFF.

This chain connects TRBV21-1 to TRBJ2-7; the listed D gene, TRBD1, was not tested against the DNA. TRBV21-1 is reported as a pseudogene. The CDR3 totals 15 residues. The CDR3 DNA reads TGTGCCAGCAGCAAAGAGAAGAGGACATCCTACGAGCAGTACTTC. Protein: CASSKEKRTSYEQYF.

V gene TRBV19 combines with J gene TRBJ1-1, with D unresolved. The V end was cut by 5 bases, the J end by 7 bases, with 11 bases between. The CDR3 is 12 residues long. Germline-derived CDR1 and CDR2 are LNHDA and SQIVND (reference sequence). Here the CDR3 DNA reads TGTGCCAGTAGTGCCGACAACTTTGAAGCTTTCTTT. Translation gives CASSADNFEAFF. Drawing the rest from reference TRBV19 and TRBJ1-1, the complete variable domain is DGGITQSPKYLFRKEGQNVTLSCEQNLNHDAMYWYRQDPGQGLRLIYYSQIVNDFQKGDIAEGYSVSREKKESFPLTVTSAQKNPTAFYLCASSADNFEAFFGQGTRLTVV.

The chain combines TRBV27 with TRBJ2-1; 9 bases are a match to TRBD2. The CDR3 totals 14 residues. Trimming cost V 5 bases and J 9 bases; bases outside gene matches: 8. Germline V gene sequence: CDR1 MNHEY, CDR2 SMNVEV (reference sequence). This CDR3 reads CASSPGLAGGEQFF. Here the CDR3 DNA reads TGTGCCAGCAGTCCGGGACTAGCCGGGGGTGAGCAGTTCTTC.

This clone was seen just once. CDR3 DNA sequence: TGTGCCATCAGTGACACAGTCTACCAGCCCCAGCATTTT. Translated: CAISDTVYQPQHF. The rearrangement uses TRBV10-3 and TRBJ1-5, with unresolved D. This CDR3 is built from 13 residues. Between the trimmed V and J ends, which lost 3 bases and 7 bases, there was a span of 10 bases. Germline CDR1 is ENHRY and CDR2 is SYGVKD.

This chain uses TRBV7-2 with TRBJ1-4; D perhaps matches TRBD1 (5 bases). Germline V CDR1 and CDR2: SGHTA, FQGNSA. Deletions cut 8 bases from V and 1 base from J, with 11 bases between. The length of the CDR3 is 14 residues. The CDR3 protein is CASSSQGTNEKLFF. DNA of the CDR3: TGTGCCAGCTCATCCCAGGGAACTAATGAAAAACTGTTTTTT.

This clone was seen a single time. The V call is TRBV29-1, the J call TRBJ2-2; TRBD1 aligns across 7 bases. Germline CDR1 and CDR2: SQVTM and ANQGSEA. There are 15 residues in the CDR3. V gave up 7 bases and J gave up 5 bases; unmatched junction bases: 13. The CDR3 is CSGTEGAVSTGELFF. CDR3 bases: TGCAGCGGAACCGAGGGGGCGGTTTCTACCGGGGAGCTGTTTTTT.

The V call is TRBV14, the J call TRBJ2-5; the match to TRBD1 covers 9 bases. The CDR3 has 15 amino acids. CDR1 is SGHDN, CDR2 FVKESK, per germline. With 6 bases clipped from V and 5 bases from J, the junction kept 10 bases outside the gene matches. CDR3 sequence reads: CASRRGTGRWETQYF. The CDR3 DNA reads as TGTGCCAGCAGACGCGGGACAGGGCGGTGGGAGACCCAGTACTTC.

The chain's CDR3 is CASSSAGGGGEQFF. The CDR3 region has the DNA TGTGCCAGCAGCAGTGCGGGAGGGGGGGGTGAGCAGTTCTTC. The chain carries TRBV5-4 and TRBJ2-1; the match to TRBD2 covers 9 bases. CDR1 and CDR2 from the germline V gene are SGHNT and YYREEE (reference sequence). The CDR3 extends over 14 amino acids. V shed 4 bases and J 9 bases; nucleotides not matched to a gene: 8.

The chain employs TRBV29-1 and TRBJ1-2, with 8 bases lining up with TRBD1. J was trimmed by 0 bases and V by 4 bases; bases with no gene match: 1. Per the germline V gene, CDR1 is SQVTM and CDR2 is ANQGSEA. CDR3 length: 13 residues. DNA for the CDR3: TGCAGCGTTGTGACAGGGGCTAACTATGGCTACACCTTC. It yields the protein CSVVTGANYGYTF.

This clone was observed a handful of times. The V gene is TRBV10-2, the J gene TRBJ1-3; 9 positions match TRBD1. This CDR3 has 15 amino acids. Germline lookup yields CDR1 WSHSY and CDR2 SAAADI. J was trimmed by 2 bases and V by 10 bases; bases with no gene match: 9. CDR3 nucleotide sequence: TGCGCCACCACCTGGACAGGGGATCCTGGAAACACCATATATTTT. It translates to CATTWTGDPGNTIYF.

The CDR3 nucleotides read TGTGCCAGCAGTGAGACGGGGGGCCGACCCGGGGAGCTGTTTTTT. It is translated as CASSETGGRPGELFF. This chain joins TRBV6-1 and TRBJ2-2; weak D call: TRBD2 (7 bases). CDR1 is MNHNS and CDR2 is SASEGT in the germline V gene. There are 15 residues in the CDR3. The V end was cut by 3 bases, the J end by 6 bases, with 14 bases between.

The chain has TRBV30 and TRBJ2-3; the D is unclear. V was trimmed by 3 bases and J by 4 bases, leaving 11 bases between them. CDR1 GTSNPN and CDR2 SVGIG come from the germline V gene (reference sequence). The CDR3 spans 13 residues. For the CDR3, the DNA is TGTGCCTGGAGCCGCGATTATTCAGATACGCAGTATTTT. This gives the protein CAWSRDYSDTQYF. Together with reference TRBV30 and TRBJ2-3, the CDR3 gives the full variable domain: SQTIHQWPATLVQPVGSPLSLECTVEGTSNPNLYWYRQAAGRGLQLLFYSVGIGQISSEVPQNLSASRPQDRQFILSSKKLLLSDSGFYLCAWSRDYSDTQYFGPGTRLTVL.

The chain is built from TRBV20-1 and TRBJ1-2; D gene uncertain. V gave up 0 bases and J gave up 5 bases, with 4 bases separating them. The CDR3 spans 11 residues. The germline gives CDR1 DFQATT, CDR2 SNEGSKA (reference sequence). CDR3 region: CSARERYGYTF. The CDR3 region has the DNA TGCAGTGCTAGAGAACGGTATGGCTACACCTTC.

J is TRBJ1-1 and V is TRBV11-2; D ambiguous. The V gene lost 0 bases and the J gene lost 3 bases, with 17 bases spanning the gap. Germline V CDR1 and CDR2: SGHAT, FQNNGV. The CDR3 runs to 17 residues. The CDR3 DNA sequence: TGTGCCAGCAGCTTAGATCTCGGGTGGGAGCTGGACACTGAAGCTTTCTTT. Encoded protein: CASSLDLGWELDTEAFF.

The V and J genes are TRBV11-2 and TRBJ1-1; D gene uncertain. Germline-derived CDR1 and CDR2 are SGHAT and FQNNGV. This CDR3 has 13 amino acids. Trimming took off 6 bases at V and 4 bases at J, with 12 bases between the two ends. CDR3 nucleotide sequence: TGTGCCAGCAGTCACGGACTTGGCACTGAAGCTTTCTTT. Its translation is CASSHGLGTEAFF.

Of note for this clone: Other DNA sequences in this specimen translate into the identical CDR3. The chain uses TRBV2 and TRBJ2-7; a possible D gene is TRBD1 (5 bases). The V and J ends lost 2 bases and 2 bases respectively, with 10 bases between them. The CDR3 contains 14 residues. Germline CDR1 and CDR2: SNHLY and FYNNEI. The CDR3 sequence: CASSERGRAYEQYF. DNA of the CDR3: TGTGCCAGCAGTGAAAGGGGCAGGGCCTACGAGCAGTACTTC. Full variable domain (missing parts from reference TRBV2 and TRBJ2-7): EPEVTQTPSHQVTQMGQEVILRCVPISNHLYFYWYRQILGQKVEFLVSFYNNEISEKSEIFDDQFSVERPDGSNFTLKIRSTKLEDSAMYFCASSERGRAYEQYFGPGTRLTVT.

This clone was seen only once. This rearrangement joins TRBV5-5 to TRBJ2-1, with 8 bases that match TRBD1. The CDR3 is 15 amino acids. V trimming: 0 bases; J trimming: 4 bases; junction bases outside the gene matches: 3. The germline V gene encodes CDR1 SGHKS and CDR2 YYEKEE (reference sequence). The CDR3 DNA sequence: TGTGCCAGCAGCTTGGAGGACAGGGCATACAATGAGCAGTTCTTC. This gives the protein CASSLEDRAYNEQFF.

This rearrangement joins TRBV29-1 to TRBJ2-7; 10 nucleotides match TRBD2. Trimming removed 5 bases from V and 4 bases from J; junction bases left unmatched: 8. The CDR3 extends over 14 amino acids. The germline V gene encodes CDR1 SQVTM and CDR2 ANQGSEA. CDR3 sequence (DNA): TGCAGCGTTAGACAAACACTAGCGGGGTACGAGCAGTACTTC. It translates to CSVRQTLAGYEQYF.

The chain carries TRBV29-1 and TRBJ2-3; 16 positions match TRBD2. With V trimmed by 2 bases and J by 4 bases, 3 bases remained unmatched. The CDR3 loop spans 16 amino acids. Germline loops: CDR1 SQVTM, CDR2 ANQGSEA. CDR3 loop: CSVELGTSGRADTQYF. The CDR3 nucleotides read TGCAGCGTTGAATTGGGGACTAGCGGGAGGGCAGATACGCAGTATTTT.

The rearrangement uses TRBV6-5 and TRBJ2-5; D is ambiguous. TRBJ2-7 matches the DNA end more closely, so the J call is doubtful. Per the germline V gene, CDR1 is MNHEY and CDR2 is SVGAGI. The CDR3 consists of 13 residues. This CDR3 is CASSYRLHYEQYF. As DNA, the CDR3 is TGTGCCAGCAGTTACCGACTTCATTACGAGCAGTACTTC.

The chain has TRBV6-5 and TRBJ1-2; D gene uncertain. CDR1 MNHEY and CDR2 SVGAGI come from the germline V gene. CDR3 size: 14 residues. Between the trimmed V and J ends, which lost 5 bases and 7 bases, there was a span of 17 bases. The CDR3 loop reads CASSEERNLGGYTF. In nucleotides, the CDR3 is TGTGCCAGCAGTGAAGAGAGGAACCTAGGTGGCTACACCTTC.

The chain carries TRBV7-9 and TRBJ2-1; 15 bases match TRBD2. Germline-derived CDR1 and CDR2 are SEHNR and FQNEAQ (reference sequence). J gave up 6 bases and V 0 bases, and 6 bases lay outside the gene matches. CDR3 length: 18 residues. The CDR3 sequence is CASSLAGTSGRIGNEQFF. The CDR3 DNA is TGTGCCAGCAGCTTAGCGGGGACTAGCGGGAGGATAGGCAATGAGCAGTTCTTC.

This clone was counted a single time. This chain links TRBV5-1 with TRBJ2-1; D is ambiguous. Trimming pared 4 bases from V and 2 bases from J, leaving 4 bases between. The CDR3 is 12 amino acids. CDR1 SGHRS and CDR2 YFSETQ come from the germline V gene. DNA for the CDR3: TGCGCCAGCAGCATAACCTACAATGAGCAGTTCTTC. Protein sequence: CASSITYNEQFF.